The 9 T cell receptor beta chains presented below share a single source sample, sequenced in a study of shared clonotypes between healthy human individuals. The protocol was immunoSEQ multiplex PCR, while the TCRdb copy is restricted to in-frame clones and leaves out a portion. The data show roughly 1 million clones, 75% to 80% seen once. The material sequenced was memory CD4+ T cells from PBMCs. Subset indicated: CD45RA-negative fraction. These receptors all come from a man younger than 35 in good health. Some clones in this sample may be carry-over from other donors' samples.

The rearrangement joins TRBV7-9 to TRBJ1-1, with D possibly TRBD1 on 5 matching bases. This CDR3 has 15 amino acids. Trimming stripped 3 bases from V and 4 bases from J, with 15 bases between. Germline V gene data show CDR1 as SEHNR and CDR2 as FQNEAQ (reference sequence). The CDR3 nucleotides read TGTGCCAGCAGCTTGGTGAAAGGGACGAGCACTGAAGCTTTCTTT. Encoded protein: CASSLVKGTSTEAFF.

V gene TRBV27 combines with J gene TRBJ2-5; D remains unclear. V was cut by 6 bases and J by 3 bases, with 11 bases left in between. Germline V gene data show CDR1 as MNHEY and CDR2 as SMNVEV (reference sequence). The CDR3 is made up of 13 amino acids. The CDR3 sequence: CASSKDWEETQYF. The CDR3, as DNA: TGTGCCAGCAGCAAAGACTGGGAAGAGACCCAGTACTTC.

The chain employs TRBV7-3 and TRBJ2-5, with D uncertain. The CDR3 consists of 13 residues. With 5 bases removed from V and 5 bases from J, the gap between germline ends came to 12 bases. Germline V gene data show CDR1 as SGHTA and CDR2 as FQGTGA. For the CDR3, the DNA is TGTGCCAGCAGCACGGGCCCTATGGAGACCCAGTACTTC. Translation gives CASSTGPMETQYF.

This rearrangement joins TRBV4-3 to TRBJ1-2, with D uncertain. The CDR3 is 15 amino acids. V was pared by 1 base and J by 0 bases, with 9 bases between. The germline V gene encodes CDR1 LGHNA and CDR2 YSLEER. The chain's CDR3 is CASSQVGDSNYGYTF. The CDR3 DNA follows: TGCGCCAGCAGCCAAGTCGGAGACTCTAACTATGGCTACACCTTC.

This rearrangement joins TRBV27 to TRBJ1-5; possibly TRBD1 for D (5 bases). Germline loops: CDR1 MNHEY, CDR2 SMNVEV (reference sequence). This CDR3 is built from 15 residues. V was pared by 4 bases and J by 2 bases, with 12 bases between. CDR3 protein: CASSSLWGGNQPQHF. In DNA form, the CDR3 reads TGTGCCAGCAGTTCACTCTGGGGCGGCAATCAGCCCCAGCATTTT.

This clone showed up just once. Just one base apart from a much larger clone, this may be a read error. Distinct nucleotide sequences in the sample also encode this CDR3. The V gene is TRBV28, the J gene TRBJ1-2; a possible D gene is TRBD1 (6 bases). CDR1 is MDHEN and CDR2 is SYDVKM in the germline V gene. The CDR3 length is 14 residues. Trimming shortened V by 2 bases and J by 3 bases, and 10 bases separated the two germline ends. The CDR3 coding sequence is TGTGCCAGCAGTTTAGCCCCAGGGGACTATGGCTACACCTTC. Its protein is CASSLAPGDYGYTF.

This clone was detected only a few times. The chain joins TRBV7-2 to TRBJ2-1, with D unclear. Germline-derived CDR1 and CDR2 are SGHTA and FQGNSA. This CDR3 spans 12 amino acids. V was cut by 8 bases and J by 0 bases, with 5 bases left in between. The CDR3 loop reads CASASSYNEQFF. CDR3 in DNA: TGTGCCAGCGCCAGCTCCTACAATGAGCAGTTCTTC.

The chain links TRBV27 to TRBJ1-1, with D unresolved. Trimming left V 5 bases short and J 3 bases short, with 10 bases between. The CDR3 runs 13 residues. Germline CDR1 is MNHEY and CDR2 is SMNVEV (reference sequence). Written as DNA, the CDR3 is TGTGCCAGCAGTCGGTCCTGGGACACTGAAGCTTTCTTT. It encodes CASSRSWDTEAFF.

This clone came up once. The gene calls are TRBV11-1 and TRBJ2-4, with D perhaps TRBD1 or TRBD2 (5 bases each). CDR3 size: 16 residues. The V and J ends lost 5 bases and 8 bases respectively, with 22 bases between them. Germline CDR1 and CDR2: SGHAT and FQDESV (reference sequence). The CDR3 nucleotides are TGTGCCAGCAGCGCCCGGGGCAGGACCATCGGGGACATTCAGTACTTC. This encodes CASSARGRTIGDIQYF.